The next 8 T cell receptor beta chains were all read from a single sample in a study of blood T cell repertoires in COVID-19. The repertoire was sequenced with immunoSEQ multiplex PCR; TCRdb's copy has only in-frame clones and lacks some. This table holds approximately 230,000 clones, nearly 90% found once. The specimen was peripheral blood. Receptors were obtained from a man aged 18-30 years with active or convalescent COVID-19.

The J gene is TRBJ1-1, the V gene TRBV6-1; D possibly corresponds to TRBD1 (6 bases). The CDR3 extends over 16 amino acids. Germline-derived CDR1 and CDR2 are MNHNS and SASEGT. V was cut by 0 bases and J by 0 bases, with 11 bases left in between. The CDR3 region has the DNA TGTGCCAGCAGTGAAGCGCCAGGGACATTGAACACTGAAGCTTTCTTT. Its translation is CASSEAPGTLNTEAFF.

The J gene is TRBJ1-5, the V gene TRBV5-6; TRBD1 matches at 11 bases. CDR3 length: 18 amino acids. The ends lost 4 bases at V and 3 bases at J; junction bases unmatched: 12. Germline V gene sequence: CDR1 SGHDT, CDR2 YYEEEE. The CDR3 spells CASSRFHGQGANNQPQHF. CDR3 bases: TGTGCCAGCAGCCGGTTCCACGGACAGGGGGCTAACAATCAGCCCCAGCATTTT. The complete variable domain, with remaining parts taken from reference TRBV5-6 and TRBJ1-5, reads DAGVTQSPTHLIKTRGQQVTLRCSPKSGHDTVSWYQQALGQGPQFIFQYYEEEERQRGNFPDRFSGHQFPNYSSELNVNALLLGDSALYLCASSRFHGQGANNQPQHFGDGTRLSIL.

This chain links TRBV6-5 with TRBJ2-7; D remains unclear. The CDR3 spans 13 residues. The germline CDR1 and CDR2 sequences are MNHEY and SVGAGI. V lost 6 bases and J 4 bases, leaving 13 bases between the germline ends. The CDR3 nucleotides are TGTGCCAGCAGGCCCACACGAATGTACGAGCAGTACTTC. As protein: CASRPTRMYEQYF.

The V gene is TRBV9, the J gene TRBJ2-1, with TRBD2 matching over 9 bases. The V gene's germline CDR1 is SGDLS and CDR2 YYNGEE. CDR3 size: 14 residues. V gave up 3 bases and J gave up 9 bases; unmatched junction bases: 7. CDR3 coding DNA: TGTGCCAGCAGCGAGGGACTAGCTGGGAGTGAGCAGTTCTTC. Amino acid sequence: CASSEGLAGSEQFF.

This chain connects TRBV27 to TRBJ2-7; D is undetermined. CDR3 length: 13 residues. V lost 2 bases and J 1 base, leaving 6 bases between the germline ends. Germline loops: CDR1 MNHEY, CDR2 SMNVEV (reference sequence). The CDR3 DNA follows: TGTGCCAGCAGTTTACACGGTTCCTACGAGCAGTACTTC. Amino acid sequence: CASSLHGSYEQYF.

The chain uses TRBV18 and TRBJ1-1, with unresolved D. Germline V CDR1 and CDR2: KGHSH, LQKENI. This CDR3 has 14 amino acids. Between the trimmed V and J ends, which lost 2 bases and 0 bases, there was a span of 7 bases. The CDR3 region has the DNA TGTGCCAGCTCACCAAGCCAGGTGAACACTGAAGCTTTCTTT. Translation gives CASSPSQVNTEAFF.

The V gene is TRBV7-7, the J gene TRBJ2-3; 7 bases agree with TRBD1. Looked up from germline, CDR1 is SSHAT and CDR2 is FNYEAQ (reference sequence). The CDR3 is made up of 16 amino acids. Trimming took 3 bases from V and 5 from J; bases not matched to a gene: 11. The CDR3 region is CASSFEGSGGKDTQYF. CDR3 sequence (DNA): TGTGCCAGCAGCTTCGAGGGGTCAGGGGGAAAAGATACGCAGTATTTT. Filled out from reference TRBV7-7 and TRBJ2-3, the complete variable domain reads GAGVSQSPRYKVTKRGQDVTLRCDPISSHATLYWYQQALGQGPEFLTYFNYEAQPDKSGLPSDRFSAERPEGSISTLTIQRTEQRDSAMYRCASSFEGSGGKDTQYFGPGTRLTVL.

The V gene is TRBV2, the J gene TRBJ1-1, with no clear D. The CDR3 consists of 14 residues. Trimming pared 8 bases from V and 4 bases from J, leaving 17 bases between. Germline V CDR1 and CDR2: SNHLY, FYNNEI. CDR3 coding DNA: TGTGCCAGCCATAGTGGAGGGAGGGCCACTGAAGCTTTCTTT. Translating gives CASHSGGRATEAFF.